This TCR beta chain was retrieved from a study of blood T cell repertoires in COVID-19. Whole-study context: In each case, the material was cDNA or gDNA derived from T cells, B-cell-depleted T cells, or PBMCs.

Germline V gene data show CDR1 as SGHKS and CDR2 as YYEKEE (reference sequence). This CDR3 region has 14 residues. The V gene lost 5 bases and the J gene lost 0 bases, with 8 bases spanning the gap. In the original processing: The assay estimated nucleated cells by amplifying reference gene primers. This table comes from immunoSEQ multiplex PCR, and its TCRdb copy is limited to in-frame clones, with some not included. V and J calls and clone size are given by that table; D and trimming were obtained from the DNA. This table has some 210,000 clones, under 95% appearing once. The sample comprised peripheral blood. The receptor was derived from a man between 25 and 39 years old with acute or convalescent COVID-19. The rearrangement links TRBV5-5 to TRBJ2-2; D may be TRBD2 (6 bases). This chain's CDR3 is CASSWGANTGELFF. The CDR3 DNA is TGTGCCAGCAGTTGGGGGGCGAACACCGGGGAGCTGTTTTTT.